The present entry profiles one T cell receptor beta chain with its context. Trimming pared 3 bases from V and 3 bases from J, leaving 11 bases between. Germline CDR1 and CDR2: SEHNR and FQNEAQ (reference sequence). This CDR3 has 14 amino acids. The data belong to a study of blood T cell repertoires in COVID-19. Patients of the Seattle cohort, enrolled during active infection, were followed longitudinally. Per the original data handling: Estimation of nucleated cell counts was performed using reference gene primer amplification. Method: immunoSEQ multiplex PCR; TCRdb's copy keeps in-frame clones and lacks some. From that table come the V and J calls and clone size; the DNA was used to work out D and trimming. The table records fewer than 300,000 clones, approximately 89% of them present only once.

V gene TRBV7-9 combines with J gene TRBJ1-2; a possible D gene is TRBD1 (6 bases). Specimen: peripheral blood. The sequence was obtained from a woman aged 25 to 45 with COVID-19, enrolled during active disease. The CDR3 loop reads CASSFGGRDYGYTF. The DNA of the CDR3 is TGTGCCAGCAGCTTCGGGGGGCGCGACTATGGCTACACCTTC.